The present TCR beta chain was sequenced within a study of blood T cell repertoires in COVID-19. Study information: The study drew acute and convalescent COVID-19 samples from the United States, Italy and Spain. From T cells, B-cell-depleted T cells, or PBMCs came the material, which was cDNA or gDNA.

Produced via immunoSEQ multiplex PCR; TCRdb's table is partial and in-frame only. The sample lists 350,000 to 450,000 clones, about 88% occurring once. V gave up 6 bases and J gave up 6 bases; unmatched junction bases: 1. From germline, CDR1 is LNHDA and CDR2 SQIVND (reference sequence). The CDR3 has 12 amino acids. The chain is built from TRBV19 and TRBJ2-4, with 8 positions matching TRBD1. The receptor comes from a woman aged 18 to 35 who had been exposed to COVID-19. The specimen sequenced was PBMCs or T cells enriched from blood (not recorded which). This chain's CDR3 is CASRGQANIQYF. DNA of the CDR3: TGTGCCAGTAGGGGACAGGCAAACATTCAGTACTTC.